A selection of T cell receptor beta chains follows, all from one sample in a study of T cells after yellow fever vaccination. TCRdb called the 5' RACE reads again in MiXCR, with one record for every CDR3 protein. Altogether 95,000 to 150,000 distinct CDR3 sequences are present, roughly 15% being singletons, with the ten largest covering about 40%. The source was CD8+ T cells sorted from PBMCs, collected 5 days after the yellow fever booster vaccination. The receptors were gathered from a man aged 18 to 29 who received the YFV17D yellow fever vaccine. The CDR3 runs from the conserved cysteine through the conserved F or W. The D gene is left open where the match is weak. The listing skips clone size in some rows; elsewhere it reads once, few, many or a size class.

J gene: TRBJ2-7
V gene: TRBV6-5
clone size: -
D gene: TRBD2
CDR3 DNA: TGTGCCAGCAGTTACGTCGCGGGGGGGAACTACGAGCAGTACTTC
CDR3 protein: CASSYVAGGNYEQYF

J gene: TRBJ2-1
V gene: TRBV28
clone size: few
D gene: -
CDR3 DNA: TGTGCCAGCAGTTTTCGGTCCTCCTACAATGAGCAGTTCTTC
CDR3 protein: CASSFRSSYNEQFF

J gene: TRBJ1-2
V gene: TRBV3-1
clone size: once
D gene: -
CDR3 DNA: TGTGCCAGCAGCCAAGAAGGGGCGGAGTACTATGGCTACACCTTC
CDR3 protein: CASSQEGAEYYGYTF

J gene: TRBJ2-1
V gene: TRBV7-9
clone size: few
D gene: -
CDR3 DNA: TGTGCCAGCAGCTCCTTAACAGGGCCGAGGGGCAATGAGCAGTTCTTC
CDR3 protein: CASSSLTGPRGNEQFF

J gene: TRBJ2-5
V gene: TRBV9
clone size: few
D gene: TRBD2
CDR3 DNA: TGTGCCAGCAGCTTGAGCGGGGGGCAAGAGACCCAGTACTTC
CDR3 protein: CASSLSGGQETQYF

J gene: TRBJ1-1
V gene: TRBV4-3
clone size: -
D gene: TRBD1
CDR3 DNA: TGCGCCAGCAGCTACCGGGACAGGACAACGGGAGCTTTCTTT
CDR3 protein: CASSYRDRTTGAFF

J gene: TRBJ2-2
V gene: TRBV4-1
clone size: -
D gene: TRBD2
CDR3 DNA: TGCGCCAGCAGCCAAGCCGCCTTCGGGGGGACCGGGGAGCTGTTTTTT
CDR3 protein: CASSQAAFGGTGELFF

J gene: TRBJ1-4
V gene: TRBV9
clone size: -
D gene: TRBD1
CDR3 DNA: TGTGCCAGCAGCGCGTACGGGACAGCTGGCGAAAAACTGTTTTTT
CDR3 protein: CASSAYGTAGEKLFF

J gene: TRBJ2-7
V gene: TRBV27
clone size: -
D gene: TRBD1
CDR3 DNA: TGTGCCAGCAGGCCCCCAGGGGGCTTCTACGAGCAGTACTTC
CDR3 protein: CASRPPGGFYEQYF

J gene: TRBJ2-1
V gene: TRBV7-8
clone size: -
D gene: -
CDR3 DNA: TGTGCCAGCAGCCTGCAGGGGCGGCCAAATGAGCAGTTCTTC
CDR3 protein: CASSLQGRPNEQFF

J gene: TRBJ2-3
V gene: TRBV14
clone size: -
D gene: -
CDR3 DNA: TGTGCCAGCAGCCAGAGCCCCACTAAGACGAAGGGCACAGATACGCAGTATTTT
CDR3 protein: CASSQSPTKTKGTDTQYF

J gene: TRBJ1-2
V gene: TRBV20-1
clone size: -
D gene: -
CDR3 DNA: TGCAGTGCTAGAGATCCGGCAGGGGTAAACTATGGCTACACCTTC
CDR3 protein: CSARDPAGVNYGYTF

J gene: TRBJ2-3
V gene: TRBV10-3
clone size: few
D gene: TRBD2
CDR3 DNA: TGTGCCATCAGTGGACTAGCGGGGGGGCTTGGCACAGATACGCAGTATTTT
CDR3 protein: CAISGLAGGLGTDTQYF

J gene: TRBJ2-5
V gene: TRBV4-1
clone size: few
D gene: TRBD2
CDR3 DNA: TGCGCCAGCAGCCAAGTAGCGGGAGGGCAAGAGACCCAGTACTTC
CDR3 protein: CASSQVAGGQETQYF

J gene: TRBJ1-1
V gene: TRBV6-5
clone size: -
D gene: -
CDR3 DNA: TGTGCCAGCAGCTGGCAGGGGAACACTGAAGCTTTCTTT
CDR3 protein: CASSWQGNTEAFF

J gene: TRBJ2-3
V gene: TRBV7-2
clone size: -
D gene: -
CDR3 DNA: TGTGCCAGCAGCCCCGGAGGGGAGGAGGGGTATTTT
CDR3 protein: CASSPGGEEGYF